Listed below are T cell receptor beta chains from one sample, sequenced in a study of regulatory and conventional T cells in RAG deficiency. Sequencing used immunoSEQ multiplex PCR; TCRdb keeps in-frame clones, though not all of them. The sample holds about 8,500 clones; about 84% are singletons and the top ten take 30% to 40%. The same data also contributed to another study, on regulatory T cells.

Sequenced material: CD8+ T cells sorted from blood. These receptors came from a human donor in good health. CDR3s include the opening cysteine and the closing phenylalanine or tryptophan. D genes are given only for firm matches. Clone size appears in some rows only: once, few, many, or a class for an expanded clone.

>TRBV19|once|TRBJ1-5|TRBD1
TGTGCCAGTACCACGAACCCGGGACAGGGTTTTCAGCCCCAGCATTTT
CASTTNPGQGFQPQHF
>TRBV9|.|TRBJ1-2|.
TGTGCCAGCAGCGTGACTGAGAGAGATAACTATGGCTACACCTTC
CASSVTERDNYGYTF
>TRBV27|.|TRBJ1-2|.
TGTGCCAGCAGTGTGACAGCGAACGACATCTATGGCTACACCTTC
CASSVTANDIYGYTF
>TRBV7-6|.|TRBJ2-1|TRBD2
TGTGCCAGCAGCCCCGAGGCACTAGCGGGGTACAATGAGCAGTTCTTC
CASSPEALAGYNEQFF
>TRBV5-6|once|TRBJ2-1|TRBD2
TGTGCCAGCAGCCTTCCGGGACTAGCTTTCAATGAGCAGTTCTTC
CASSLPGLAFNEQFF
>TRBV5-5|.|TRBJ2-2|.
TGTGCCAGCAGCCCGGCCCGGGACACGGTCGGGGAGCTGTTTTTT
CASSPARDTVGELFF
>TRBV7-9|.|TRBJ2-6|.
TGTGCCAGCAGCTTATCTGACAGTACTAGCTCTGGGGCCAACGTCCTGACTTTC
CASSLSDSTSSGANVLTF
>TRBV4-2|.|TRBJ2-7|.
TGTGCCAGCAGCCCCACAACCCGGACTGCCGGCCCCTACGAGCAGTACTTC
CASSPTTRTAGPYEQYF
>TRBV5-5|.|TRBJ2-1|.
TGTGCCAGCAGCTTGGCCGGAGGAGGGTACAAGTACAATGAGCAGTTCTTC
CASSLAGGGYKYNEQFF
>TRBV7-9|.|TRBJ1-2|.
TGTGCCACCAGAGAGGACGTTTACGGCTACACCTTC
CATREDVYGYTF
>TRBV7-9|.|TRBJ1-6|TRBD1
TGTGCCAGCAGCTCCGGGACAGGGGAGACACCCCTCCACTTT
CASSSGTGETPLHF
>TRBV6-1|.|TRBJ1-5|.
TGTGCCAGCAGTGAGGAGAGGGGACTTAGCAATCAGCCCCAGCATTTT
CASSEERGLSNQPQHF
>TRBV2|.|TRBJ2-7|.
TGTGCCAGCAGTGAAATCGGACTCAGAAAGTCCTACGAGCAGTACTTC
CASSEIGLRKSYEQYF
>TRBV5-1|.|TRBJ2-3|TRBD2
TGCGCCAGCAGCAGAGGACTAGCGGGCACAGATACGCAGTATTTT
CASSRGLAGTDTQYF
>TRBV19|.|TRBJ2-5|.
TGTGCCAGTAGCTCAGTGGCAGGGGAGACCCAGTACTTC
CASSSVAGETQYF
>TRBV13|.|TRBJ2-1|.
TGTGCCAGCAGCTCCCCGTGGGATCTGTGGGCAGATGAGCAGTTCTTC
CASSSPWDLWADEQFF
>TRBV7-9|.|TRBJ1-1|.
TGTGCCAGCAGCCGCGAACCTTGGGCAGGCATGAACACTGAAGCTTTCTTT
CASSREPWAGMNTEAFF
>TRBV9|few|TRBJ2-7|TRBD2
TGTGCCAGCAGCGCCGGGGGGCGGGAGGACAACGAGCAGTACTTC
CASSAGGREDNEQYF
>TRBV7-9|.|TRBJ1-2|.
TGTGCCAGCAGCTTCCCTGGGGCGGACTATGGCTACACCTTC
CASSFPGADYGYTF
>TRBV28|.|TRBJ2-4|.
TGTGCCAGCAGTTCAGACCCAATTTCTCTAGCCAAAAACATTCAGTACTTC
CASSSDPISLAKNIQYF
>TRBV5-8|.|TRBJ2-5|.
TGTGCCAGCAGCTTGGCATGGACCAGCCCGGAGACCCAGTACTTC
CASSLAWTSPETQYF
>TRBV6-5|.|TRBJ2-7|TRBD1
TGTGCCAGCAGTTACTCAGGCTACGGACAGGACGAGCAGTACTTC
CASSYSGYGQDEQYF
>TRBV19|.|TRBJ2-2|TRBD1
TGTGCCAGTAGTACGGGTCCCGACAGGGTCACCGGGGAGCTGTTTTTT
CASSTGPDRVTGELFF
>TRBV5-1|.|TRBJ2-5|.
TGCGCCAGCAGCAGCCGGGACCACGATTACCTAACGAGAGAGACCCAGTACTTC
CASSSRDHDYLTRETQYF
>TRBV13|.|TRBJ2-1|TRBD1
TGTGCCAGCAGCACCCGGACAGGGGGCTACAATGAGCAGTTCTTC
CASSTRTGGYNEQFF
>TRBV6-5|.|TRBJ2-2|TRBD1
TGTGCCAGCAATGACAGGGTTCCCGGGGAGCTGTTTTTT
CASNDRVPGELFF
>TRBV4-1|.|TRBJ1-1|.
TGCGCCAGCAGCCTCTTCGACTCCAGGGATTCGAACACTGAAGCTTTCTTT
CASSLFDSRDSNTEAFF
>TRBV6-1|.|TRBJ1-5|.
TGTGCCAGCAGTGAATTTGGGGGTGCGGGCAATCAGCCCCAGCATTTT
CASSEFGGAGNQPQHF
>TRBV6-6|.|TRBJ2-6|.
TGTGCCAGCACAAACGCTGGGGCCAACGTCCTGACTTTC
CASTNAGANVLTF
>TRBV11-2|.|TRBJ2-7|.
TGTGCCAGCAGCTTAGCCCGTTCTTGGGAGCAGTACTTC
CASSLARSWEQYF
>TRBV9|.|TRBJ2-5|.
TGTGCCAGCAGCCCTCGCTCCCAAGAGACCCAGTACTTC
CASSPRSQETQYF
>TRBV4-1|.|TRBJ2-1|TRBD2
TGCGCCAGCAGCCAGGTATCGGGGGGGAGCTCCTACAATGAGCAGTTCTTC
CASSQVSGGSSYNEQFF
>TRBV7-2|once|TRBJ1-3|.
TGTGCCAGCAGCTTGGCGGGGGGCCTGAGTGGAAACACCATATATTTT
CASSLAGGLSGNTIYF
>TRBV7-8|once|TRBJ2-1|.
TGTGCCAGCAGCTTAGACAGGCTCAATGAGCAGTTCTTC
CASSLDRLNEQFF
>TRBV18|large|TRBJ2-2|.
TGTGCCAGCTCACCCCTAGCGAACACCGGGGAGCTGTTTTTT
CASSPLANTGELFF
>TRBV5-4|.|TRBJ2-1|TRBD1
TGTGCCGGGCAGGACAGGGCCTACAATGAGCAGTTCTTC
CAGQDRAYNEQFF
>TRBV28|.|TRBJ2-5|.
TGTGCCAGCAGCGAAATCGGCAAACAAGAGACCCAGTACTTC
CASSEIGKQETQYF
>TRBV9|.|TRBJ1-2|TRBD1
TGTGCCAGCAGCGCCCACCGGGACAGGGGGCAATTAGGCTATGGCTACACCTTC
CASSAHRDRGQLGYGYTF
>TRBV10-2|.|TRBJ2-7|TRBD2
TGCGCCAGCAGTGTTCAACTAGCGGGAGTCTACGAGCAGTACTTC
CASSVQLAGVYEQYF
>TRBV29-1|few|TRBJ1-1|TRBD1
TGCAGCGCCGGGACAGGGATCCTGAACACTGAAGCTTTCTTT
CSAGTGILNTEAFF